One and the same sample provided the 4 T cell receptor beta chains below, sequenced in a study of blood T cells in healthy people across ages. Through a sample-barcoded 5' primer and a J-beta primer mix, a second PCR was run for roughly 7 to 12 cycles. TCRdb re-called the 5' RACE reads with MiXCR, one entry per CDR3 protein. The profile shows 1.5 million to 2 million distinct CDR3 sequences, around half of them singletons. Input material: blood. All receptors derive from a woman aged 40 to 50 in good health.

J is TRBJ2-3 and V is TRBV6-2 or TRBV6-3, with 10 bases fitting TRBD2. The CDR3 is 15 amino acids. CDR1 and CDR2 (germline): MNHEY, SVGEGT. V lost 6 bases, J lost 1 base, and 4 bases stayed unmatched. The CDR3 DNA reads TGTGCCAGCAGGGCTAGCGGGGGACGCACAGATACGCAGTATTTT. This gives the protein CASRASGGRTDTQYF.

V usage is TRBV20-1 and J usage is TRBJ1-2; D call uncertain. There are 14 residues in the CDR3. V lost 2 bases and J 4 bases, leaving 14 bases between the germline ends. Germline assignment: CDR1 DFQATT and CDR2 SNEGSKA (reference sequence). The CDR3 DNA reads TGCAGTGCTAGAATAAAGGCAGCCGTCTATGGCTACACCTTC. It translates to CSARIKAAVYGYTF.

A note on this clonotype: The junction and the germline gene differ at one end; a read error may be behind it. The V call is TRBV9, the J call TRBJ2-7; perhaps TRBD2 as D (6 bases). This CDR3 comprises 15 residues. The germline V gene has CDR1 SGDLS and CDR2 YYNGEE. The CDR3 here is CVSSVADSGSYEQYF. The CDR3 region has the DNA TGTGTCAGCAGCGTAGCGGATAGCGGATCCTACGAGCAGTACTTC.

This clonotype came up a few times. The chain is built from TRBV2 and TRBJ1-4; D gene unclear. The CDR3 totals 13 residues. Trimming shortened V by 7 bases and J by 6 bases, and 12 bases separated the two germline ends. CDR1 SNHLY and CDR2 FYNNEI come from the germline V gene. DNA for the CDR3: TGTGCCAGCACAATTAGAAGGGATGAAAAACTGTTTTTT. Protein product: CASTIRRDEKLFF.